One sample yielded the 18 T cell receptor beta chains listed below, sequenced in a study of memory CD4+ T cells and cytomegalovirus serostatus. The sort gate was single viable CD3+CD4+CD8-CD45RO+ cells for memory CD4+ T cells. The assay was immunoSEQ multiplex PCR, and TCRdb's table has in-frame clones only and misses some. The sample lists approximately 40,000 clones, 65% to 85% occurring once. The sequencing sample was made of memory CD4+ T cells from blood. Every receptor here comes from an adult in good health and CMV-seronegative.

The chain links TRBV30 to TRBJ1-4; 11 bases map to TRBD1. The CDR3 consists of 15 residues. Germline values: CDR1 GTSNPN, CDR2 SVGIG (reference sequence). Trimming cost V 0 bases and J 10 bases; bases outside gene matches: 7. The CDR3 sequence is CAWSVLDRGQGKLFF. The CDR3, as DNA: TGTGCCTGGAGTGTACTGGACAGGGGGCAGGGAAAACTGTTTTTT.

The CDR3 DNA reads as TGTGCCAGCTGGCCCCCCGGCCGTAGGTACACTGAAGCTTTCTTT. It is translated as CASWPPGRRYTEAFF. The chain employs TRBV28 and TRBJ1-1, with D uncertain. Germline values: CDR1 MDHEN, CDR2 SYDVKM. With 8 bases removed from V and 3 bases from J, the gap between germline ends came to 19 bases. The CDR3 spans 15 residues. The full variable domain, in which reference TRBV28 and TRBJ1-1 provide the parts outside the CDR3, is DVKVTQSSRYLVKRTGEKVFLECVQDMDHENMFWYRQDPGLGLRLIYFSYDVKMKEKGDIPEGYSVSREKKERFSLILESASTNQTSMYLCASWPPGRRYTEAFFGQGTRLTVV.

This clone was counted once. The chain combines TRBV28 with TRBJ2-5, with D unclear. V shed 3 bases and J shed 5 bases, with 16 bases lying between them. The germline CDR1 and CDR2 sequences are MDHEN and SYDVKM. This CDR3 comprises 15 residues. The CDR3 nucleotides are TGTGCCAGCAGTTTTTCCAGGCGCCTGGGGGAGACCCAGTACTTC. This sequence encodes CASSFSRRLGETQYF.

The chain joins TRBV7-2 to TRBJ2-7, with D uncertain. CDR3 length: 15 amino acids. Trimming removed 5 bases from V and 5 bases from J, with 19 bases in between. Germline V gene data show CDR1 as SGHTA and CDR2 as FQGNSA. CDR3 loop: CASSTTPFSLDEQYF. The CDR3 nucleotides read TGTGCCAGCAGCACCACCCCGTTCTCCCTTGACGAGCAGTACTTC.

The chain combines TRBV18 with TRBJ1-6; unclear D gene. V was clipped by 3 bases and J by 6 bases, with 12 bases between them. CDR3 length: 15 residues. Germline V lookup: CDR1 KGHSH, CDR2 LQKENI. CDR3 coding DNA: TGTGCCAGCTCACCCGGAGGATCGGGTAATTCACCCCTCCACTTT. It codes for CASSPGGSGNSPLHF.

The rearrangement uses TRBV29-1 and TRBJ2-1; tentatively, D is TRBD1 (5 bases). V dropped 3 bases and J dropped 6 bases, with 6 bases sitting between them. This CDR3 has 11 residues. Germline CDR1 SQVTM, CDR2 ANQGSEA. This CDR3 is CSVDRVNEQFF. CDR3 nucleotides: TGCAGCGTTGACAGGGTCAATGAGCAGTTCTTC.

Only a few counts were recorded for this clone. This chain's CDR3 is CASSKLAGGADTQYF. In DNA, the CDR3 is TGTGCCAGCAGTAAGCTAGCGGGAGGCGCAGATACGCAGTATTTT. The J gene is TRBJ2-3, the V gene TRBV27; TRBD2 matches at 11 bases. Looked up from germline, CDR1 is MNHEY and CDR2 is SMNVEV (reference sequence). V gave up 5 bases and J gave up 4 bases; unmatched junction bases: 5. This CDR3 has 15 amino acids.

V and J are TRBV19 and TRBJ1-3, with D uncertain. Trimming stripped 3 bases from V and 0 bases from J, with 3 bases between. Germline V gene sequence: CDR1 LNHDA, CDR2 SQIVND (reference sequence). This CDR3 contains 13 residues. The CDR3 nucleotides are TGTGCCAGTAGTATCGTCTCTGGAAACACCATATATTTT. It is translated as CASSIVSGNTIYF. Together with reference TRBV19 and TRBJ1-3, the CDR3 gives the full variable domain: DGGITQSPKYLFRKEGQNVTLSCEQNLNHDAMYWYRQDPGQGLRLIYYSQIVNDFQKGDIAEGYSVSREKKESFPLTVTSAQKNPTAFYLCASSIVSGNTIYFGEGSWLTVV.

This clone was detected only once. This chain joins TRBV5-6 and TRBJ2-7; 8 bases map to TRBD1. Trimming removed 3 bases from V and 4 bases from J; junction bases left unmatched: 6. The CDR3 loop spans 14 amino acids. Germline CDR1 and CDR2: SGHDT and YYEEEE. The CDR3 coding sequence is TGTGCCAGCAGCTCGACAGGGGTTACTTACGAGCAGTACTTC. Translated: CASSSTGVTYEQYF.

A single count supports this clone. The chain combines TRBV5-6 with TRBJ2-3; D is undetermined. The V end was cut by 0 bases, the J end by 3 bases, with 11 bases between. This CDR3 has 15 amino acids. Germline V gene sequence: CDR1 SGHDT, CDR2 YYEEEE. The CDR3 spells CASSLGQVRTDTQYF. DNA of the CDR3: TGTGCCAGCAGCTTGGGCCAGGTGAGGACAGATACGCAGTATTTT.

The CDR3 sequence: CASSSTGISGNTIYF. CDR3 DNA: TGCGCCAGCAGCTCGACAGGGATCTCTGGAAACACCATATATTTT. The V and J genes are TRBV5-1 and TRBJ1-3; 7 bases map to TRBD1. CDR1 is SGHRS, CDR2 YFSETQ, per germline. With V trimmed by 3 bases and J by 0 bases, 3 bases remained unmatched. The CDR3 is 15 amino acids.

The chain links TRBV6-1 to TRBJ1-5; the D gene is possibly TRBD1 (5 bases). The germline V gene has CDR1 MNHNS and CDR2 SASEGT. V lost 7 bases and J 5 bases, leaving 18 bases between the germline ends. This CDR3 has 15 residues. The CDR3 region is CASKRAISGDQPQHF. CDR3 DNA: TGTGCCAGCAAACGGGCCATCTCGGGGGATCAGCCCCAGCATTTT.

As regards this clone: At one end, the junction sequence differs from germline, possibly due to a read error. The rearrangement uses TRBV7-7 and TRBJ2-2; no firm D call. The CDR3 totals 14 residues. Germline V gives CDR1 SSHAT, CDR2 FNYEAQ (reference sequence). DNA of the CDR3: TGTGCTAGCAGCTATGACAAAAACACCGGGGAGCTGTTTTTT. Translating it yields CASSYDKNTGELFF.

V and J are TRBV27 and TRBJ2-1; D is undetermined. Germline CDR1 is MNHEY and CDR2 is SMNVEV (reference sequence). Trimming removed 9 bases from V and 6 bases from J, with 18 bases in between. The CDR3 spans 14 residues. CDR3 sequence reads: CASKRERAGNEQFF. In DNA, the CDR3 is TGTGCCAGTAAAAGGGAAAGGGCAGGCAATGAGCAGTTCTTC.

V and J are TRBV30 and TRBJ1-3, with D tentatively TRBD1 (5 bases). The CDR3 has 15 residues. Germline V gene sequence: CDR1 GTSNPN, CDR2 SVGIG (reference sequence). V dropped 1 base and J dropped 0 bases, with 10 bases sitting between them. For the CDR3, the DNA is TGTGCCTGGAGTGAGGGACGGATCTCTGGAAACACCATATATTTT. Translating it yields CAWSEGRISGNTIYF.

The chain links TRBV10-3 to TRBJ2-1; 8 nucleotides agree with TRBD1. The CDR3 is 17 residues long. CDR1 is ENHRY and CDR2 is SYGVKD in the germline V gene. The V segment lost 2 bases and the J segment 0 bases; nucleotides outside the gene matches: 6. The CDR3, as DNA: TGTGCCATCAGTGAGGACAGGGGAATAAGCTCCTACAATGAGCAGTTCTTC. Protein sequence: CAISEDRGISSYNEQFF.

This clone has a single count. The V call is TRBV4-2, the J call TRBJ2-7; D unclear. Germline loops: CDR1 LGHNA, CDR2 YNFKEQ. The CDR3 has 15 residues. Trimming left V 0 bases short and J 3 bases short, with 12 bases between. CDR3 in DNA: TGTGCCAGCAGCCAAGATAAAAGTTACGGCTACGAGCAGTACTTC. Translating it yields CASSQDKSYGYEQYF.

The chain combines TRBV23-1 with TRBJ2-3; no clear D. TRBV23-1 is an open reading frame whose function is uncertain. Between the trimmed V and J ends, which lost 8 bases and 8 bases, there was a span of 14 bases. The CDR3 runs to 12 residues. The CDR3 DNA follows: TGCGCCAGCCGGACCGAGAGGCGTACGCAGTATTTT. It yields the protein CASRTERRTQYF.